These 22 T cell receptor beta chains were all obtained from the same sample, sequenced in a study of Ad26.COV2.S vaccination and SARS-CoV-2 variants. Treatment meaning: 19 received Ad26.COV2.S at low or high dose, single or two shots; five or six received placebo; per-sample allocation not given. Sampling happened 63 days after the first vaccine or placebo injection. Measured with immunoSEQ multiplex PCR; TCRdb has only the in-frame clones, and not every one. The sample yields around 340,000 clones, around 88% seen once. The input for sequencing was peripheral blood, taken in a trial of Ad26.COV2.S vaccine versus placebo. Receptor source: a person aged 18-65 years who received the Ad26.COV2.S COVID-19 vaccine or a placebo.

This clone was detected once. The DNA of the CDR3 is TGCGCCAGCAGTGAGTCGAGGATAGCGGGGGACCAAGAGACCCAGTACTTC. It encodes CASSESRIAGDQETQYF. The chain is built from TRBV10-1 and TRBJ2-5; 9 bases agree with TRBD2. Looked up from germline, CDR1 is WNHNN and CDR2 is SYGVQD (reference sequence). After removal of 0 bases from V and 0 bases from J, the junction contained 5 bases not matched to a gene. CDR3 length: 17 residues.

The CDR3 DNA is TGTGCCAGCAGTCGGACTAGCAAATACGAGCAGTACTTC. It specifies CASSRTSKYEQYF. The rearrangement joins TRBV6-2 or TRBV6-3 to TRBJ2-7; 8 bases fit TRBD2. Trimming removed 5 bases from V and 4 bases from J; junction bases left unmatched: 4. This CDR3 region has 13 residues. Per germline, CDR1 MNHEY and CDR2 SVGEGT.

The chain couples TRBV19 to TRBJ2-6; no reliable D call. V gave up 7 bases and J gave up 0 bases, with 4 bases separating them. The CDR3 consists of 13 residues. Germline lookup yields CDR1 LNHDA and CDR2 SQIVND (reference sequence). For the CDR3, the DNA is TGTGCCAGTACGGTCTCTGGGGCCAACGTCCTGACTTTC. This translates into CASTVSGANVLTF.

The gene calls are TRBV19 and TRBJ2-7, with a possible D match to TRBD1 (7 bases). Germline assignment: CDR1 LNHDA and CDR2 SQIVND (reference sequence). The CDR3 contains 15 residues. With 3 bases removed from V and 3 bases from J, the gap between germline ends came to 15 bases. This CDR3 is CASSIWQGGNYEQYF. CDR3 in DNA: TGTGCCAGTAGTATCTGGCAGGGGGGCAACTACGAGCAGTACTTC. Full variable domain (outside the CDR3, taken from reference TRBV19 and TRBJ2-7): DGGITQSPKYLFRKEGQNVTLSCEQNLNHDAMYWYRQDPGQGLRLIYYSQIVNDFQKGDIAEGYSVSREKKESFPLTVTSAQKNPTAFYLCASSIWQGGNYEQYFGPGTRLTVT.

This chain connects TRBV7-2 to TRBJ2-1; 8 bases match TRBD1. The CDR3 extends over 15 amino acids. Trimming at V came to 3 bases and at J to 9 bases, leaving 10 bases not matched to a gene. The germline gives CDR1 SGHTA, CDR2 FQGNSA. The CDR3 region is CASSFGQGLKSEQFF. The CDR3 bases are TGTGCCAGCAGCTTTGGACAGGGTTTGAAGTCTGAGCAGTTCTTC.

The chain couples TRBV5-6 to TRBJ2-7; D possibly corresponds to TRBD2 (5 bases). Deletions cut 0 bases from V and 2 bases from J, with 12 bases between. The CDR3 runs to 15 residues. Germline assignment: CDR1 SGHDT and CDR2 YYEEEE. The CDR3 sequence: CASSLARGSTYEQYF. Written as DNA, the CDR3 is TGTGCCAGCAGCTTGGCCCGGGGTAGTACCTACGAGCAGTACTTC.

This clone was observed a few times. This chain joins TRBV15 and TRBJ1-6; no reliable D call. The CDR3 contains 17 residues. Germline V gives CDR1 LNHNV, CDR2 YYDKDF (reference sequence). Between the trimmed V and J ends, which lost 3 bases and 0 bases, there was a span of 12 bases. The CDR3 DNA reads as TGTGCCACCAGCAGGTTAAGGGCGAGCTCCTATAATTCACCCCTCCACTTT. Its protein is CATSRLRASSYNSPLHF.

The V call is TRBV28, the J call TRBJ1-2; the D is unclear. CDR1 and CDR2 (germline): MDHEN, SYDVKM. This CDR3 contains 12 residues. The germline V and J ends were trimmed by 3 bases and 4 bases, with 6 bases remaining between them. The CDR3 protein is CASSFDAYGYTF. The CDR3 DNA follows: TGTGCCAGCAGTTTCGATGCCTATGGCTACACCTTC.

V and J are TRBV10-3 and TRBJ2-3; 7 bases align to TRBD2. V lost 7 bases to trimming and J lost 0 bases; unmatched junction nucleotides: 10. The CDR3 length is 16 residues. The germline V gene encodes CDR1 ENHRY and CDR2 SYGVKD. In DNA form, the CDR3 reads TGTGCCATCACCGGGAATCTAGCGGCTAGCACAGATACGCAGTATTTT. Translating it yields CAITGNLAASTDTQYF.

The chain is built from TRBV4-1 and TRBJ2-1; 12 bases align to TRBD2. CDR3 size: 16 residues. Trimming at V came to 4 bases and at J to 5 bases, leaving 6 bases not matched to a gene. Germline assignment: CDR1 MGHRA and CDR2 YSYEKL. CDR3 amino acids: CASSPIGLAGNNEQFF. Here the CDR3 DNA reads TGCGCCAGCAGCCCGATCGGACTAGCGGGAAACAATGAGCAGTTCTTC.

This chain uses TRBV9 with TRBJ1-2, with D perhaps matching TRBD1 (6 bases). CDR3 size: 12 residues. The V gene's germline CDR1 is SGDLS and CDR2 YYNGEE. V dropped 5 bases and J dropped 2 bases, with 7 bases sitting between them. CDR3 nucleotides: TGTGCCAGCAGAGACAGGAACTATGGCTACACCTTC. Translated: CASRDRNYGYTF.

On this clone itself: Its ends do not fully match the called genes, so a read error is possible. The J gene is TRBJ1-4, the V gene TRBV18; maybe TRBD1 (6 bases). The V gene's germline CDR1 is KGHSH and CDR2 LQKENI. This CDR3 region has 15 residues. The CDR3 coding sequence is TGTGCCAGCTCCCCACCAATGGGGGCAGGTGAAAAACTGTTTTTT. Residues: CASSPPMGAGEKLFF.

The CDR3 sequence is CASSPRDRGSGANVLTF. The CDR3 coding sequence is TGTGCCAGCAGCCCCCGGGACAGGGGCTCTGGGGCCAACGTCCTGACTTTC. This rearrangement joins TRBV9 to TRBJ2-6, with 10 nucleotides matching TRBD1. This CDR3 contains 17 residues. From germline, CDR1 is SGDLS and CDR2 YYNGEE. V was clipped by 4 bases and J by 0 bases; unmatched bases: 4. The full variable domain, in which reference TRBV9 and TRBJ2-6 provide the parts outside the CDR3, is DSGVTQTPKHLITATGQRVTLRCSPRSGDLSVYWYQQSLDQGLQFLIQYYNGEERAKGNILERFSAQQFPDLHSELNLSSLELGDSALYFCASSPRDRGSGANVLTFGAGSRLTVL.

This CDR3 is CASSSGQGYKQFF. The CDR3, as DNA: TGTGCCAGCAGTTCGGGACAGGGCTATAAGCAGTTCTTC. The chain combines TRBV28 with TRBJ2-1, with 9 positions matching TRBD1. After removal of 4 bases from V and 11 bases from J, the junction contained 6 bases not matched to a gene. The CDR3 is made up of 13 amino acids. Germline V CDR1 and CDR2: MDHEN, SYDVKM.

V gene TRBV20-1 combines with J gene TRBJ1-5; TRBD1 is a possible D gene (5 bases). With 3 bases removed from V and 3 bases from J, the gap between germline ends came to 12 bases. This CDR3 contains 14 residues. The germline V gene encodes CDR1 DFQATT and CDR2 SNEGSKA (reference sequence). CDR3 nucleotides: TGCAGTGCTAGTCACTACAGGAACAATCAGCCCCAGCATTTT. It yields the protein CSASHYRNNQPQHF.

This chain joins TRBV19 and TRBJ1-4, with D hard to call. Germline CDR1 and CDR2: LNHDA and SQIVND (reference sequence). V was shortened by 9 bases and J by 13 bases, with 18 bases between the two germline ends. The CDR3 length is 12 residues. The CDR3 coding sequence is TGTGCCAGCAGCACGGGTATCGCAGGACTGTTTTTT. It is translated as CASSTGIAGLFF.

This chain joins TRBV10-3 and TRBJ2-1; 9 positions match TRBD2. CDR1 and CDR2 from the germline V gene are ENHRY and SYGVKD. The trim removed 7 bases at V and 6 bases at J, leaving 7 bases unmatched. This CDR3 contains 14 residues. The CDR3 reads CAIKGSGRINEQFF. The CDR3 DNA sequence: TGTGCCATCAAGGGGAGCGGGAGGATCAATGAGCAGTTCTTC.

This chain joins TRBV29-1 and TRBJ2-2; the D is unclear. The CDR3 length is 13 residues. V lost 3 bases, J lost 2 bases, and 7 bases lay in between. CDR1 and CDR2 from the germline V gene are SQVTM and ANQGSEA. The CDR3: CSVEPDNTGELFF. The CDR3 DNA is TGCAGCGTTGAGCCCGATAACACCGGGGAGCTGTTTTTT.

This clone was found once. The V gene is TRBV3-1 (or the pseudogene TRBV3-2), the J gene TRBJ2-3; D ambiguous. Germline CDR1 is LGHDT and CDR2 is YNNKEL (reference sequence). V was cut by 11 bases and J by 8 bases, with 23 bases left in between. There are 14 residues in the CDR3. CDR3 in amino acids: CAPARGPLHGTQYF. CDR3 in DNA: TGTGCCCCTGCCAGAGGACCTCTTCATGGTACGCAGTATTTT.

The rearrangement uses TRBV3-1 (or the pseudogene TRBV3-2) and TRBJ2-1; D may be TRBD1 (6 bases). The V gene lost 4 bases and the J gene lost 8 bases, with 9 bases spanning the gap. The germline V gene encodes CDR1 LGHDT and CDR2 YNNKEL (reference sequence). The CDR3 has 12 amino acids. The CDR3 region is CASSRQVDEQFF. The CDR3 region has the DNA TGTGCCAGCAGCCGACAGGTCGATGAGCAGTTCTTC.

This clone appeared a single time. The chain combines TRBV27 with TRBJ2-5, with no clear D. Germline CDR1 MNHEY, CDR2 SMNVEV (reference sequence). The V and J ends lost 6 bases and 1 base respectively, with 9 bases between them. This CDR3 comprises 13 residues. The DNA for the CDR3 is TGTGCCAGCAGGTCAGCGTCCCAAGAGACCCAGTACTTC. This translates into CASRSASQETQYF.

The rearrangement joins TRBV4-1 to TRBJ2-7; D gene unclear. Trimming pared 0 bases from V and 6 bases from J, leaving 18 bases between. The CDR3 consists of 16 residues. Germline V gives CDR1 MGHRA, CDR2 YSYEKL. CDR3 in amino acids: CASSQDIGRPGTEQYF. Here the CDR3 DNA reads TGCGCCAGCAGCCAAGATATTGGGCGGCCAGGAACCGAGCAGTACTTC.